Below, 5 T cell receptor beta chains from the same sample are listed, as sequenced in a study of cytomegalovirus exposure and HLA in healthy donors. Sequencing was performed with immunoSEQ multiplex PCR; in TCRdb, only in-frame clones are kept and a portion is missing. The sample lists approximately 150,000 clones, 85% to 90% seen once, with around 10% in the top ten. The sample comprised PBMCs. The receptors were gathered from a man between 18 and 35 years old in good health and CMV-seropositive.

This clone was picked up a small number of times. This sequence joins TRBV7-6 and TRBJ2-7; 7 positions match TRBD1. Germline V gene data show CDR1 as SGHVS and CDR2 as FNYEAQ. The ends lost 4 bases at V and 4 bases at J; junction bases unmatched: 7. The CDR3 contains 14 residues. The CDR3: CASSSGTDIYEQYF. DNA of the CDR3: TGTGCCAGCAGCTCCGGGACAGACATTTACGAGCAGTACTTC. The whole variable domain, filled in from reference TRBV7-6 and TRBJ2-7, reads GAGVSQSPRYKVTKRGQDVALRCDPISGHVSLYWYRQALGQGPEFLTYFNYEAQQDKSGLPNDRFSAERPEGSISTLTIQRTEQRDSAMYRCASSSGTDIYEQYFGPGTRLTVT.

J is TRBJ2-5 and V is TRBV30; tentatively, D is TRBD2 (5 bases). The CDR3 loop spans 14 amino acids. Germline lookup yields CDR1 GTSNPN and CDR2 SVGIG (reference sequence). V was shortened by 1 base and J by 7 bases, with 16 bases between the two germline ends. CDR3 protein: CAWSGTSRIGTQYF. In nucleotides, the CDR3 is TGTGCCTGGAGTGGGACTTCTCGGATCGGGACCCAGTACTTC.

This clone was observed a handful of times. The chain combines TRBV7-6 with TRBJ2-1, with 7 bases that match TRBD2. Germline V gives CDR1 SGHVS, CDR2 FNYEAQ. The CDR3 extends over 14 amino acids. Trimming cost V 5 bases and J 6 bases; bases outside gene matches: 7. The CDR3 DNA sequence: TGTGCCAGCAGCCCCCGGACTAGTCTCAATGAGCAGTTCTTC. Amino acid sequence: CASSPRTSLNEQFF.

CDR3: CASKPGYTGELFF. The CDR3 nucleotides are TGTGCCAGCAAACCAGGATACACCGGGGAGCTGTTTTTT. The chain uses TRBV6-1 and TRBJ2-2; D unresolved. Trimming left V 7 bases short and J 3 bases short, with 9 bases between. CDR1 is MNHNS, CDR2 SASEGT, per germline. The CDR3 runs to 13 residues.

The chain recombines TRBV7-9 with TRBJ1-2; D is possibly TRBD1 (5 bases). The CDR3 runs 13 residues. CDR1 and CDR2 (germline): SEHNR, FQNEAQ (reference sequence). The V end lost 5 bases, the J end lost 6 bases, and 13 bases lay between the germline ends. CDR3 sequence reads: CASSLLTADGYTF. For the CDR3, the DNA is TGTGCCAGCAGCCTATTGACAGCTGATGGCTACACCTTC.